This is a list of T cell receptor beta chains from one sample in a study of shared clonotypes between healthy human individuals. Sequencing used immunoSEQ multiplex PCR; TCRdb keeps in-frame clones, though not all of them. This table holds roughly 770,000 clones, 90% to 98% found once. What was sequenced was naive CD8+ T cells sorted from blood. Every receptor here comes from a man younger than 40 in good health. CDR3s include the opening cysteine and the closing phenylalanine or tryptophan. The D gene is left open where the match is weak. Clone size, where shown, is once, few, many, or a class for clones that have expanded.

CSVTGLAGGLRSYNEQFF	TGCAGCGTGACAGGACTAGCGGGGGGCCTGAGGTCCTACAATGAGCAGTTCTTC	TRBJ2-1	18	TRBV29-1	TRBD2	.
CASRGPGTSGSLGYNEQFF	TGTGCCAGTAGGGGGCCGGGGACTAGCGGGAGCCTGGGCTACAATGAGCAGTTCTTC	TRBJ2-1	19	TRBV19	TRBD2	.
CASSSPEDGAYGYTF	TGCGCCAGCAGCTCGCCGGAGGACGGCGCCTATGGCTACACCTTC	TRBJ1-2	15	TRBV5-1	.	.
CASSPLGPYEQYF	TGTGCCAGCAGCCCCCTGGGGCCCTACGAGCAGTACTTC	TRBJ2-7	13	TRBV27	.	.
CASSYRTEGNEQYF	TGTGCCAGCAGCTACCGGACGGAAGGAAACGAGCAGTACTTC	TRBJ2-7	14	TRBV5-6	.	few
CASSHQTYEQYF	TGTGCCAGCAGCCACCAGACCTACGAGCAGTACTTC	TRBJ2-7	12	TRBV14	.	.
CASSQDLGEAFNEQFF	TGTGCCAGCAGCCAAGATTTGGGGGAGGCGTTCAATGAGCAGTTCTTC	TRBJ2-1	16	TRBV14	.	.
CASSLIRGREQYF	TGTGCCAGCAGCTTAATCAGGGGCCGGGAGCAGTACTTC	TRBJ2-7	13	TRBV11-2	.	once
CASGLVLDHMNTEAFF	TGTGCTAGTGGTTTGGTATTGGACCACATGAACACTGAAGCTTTCTTT	TRBJ1-1	16	TRBV12-5	.	.
CASRDSRLYEQYF	TGTGCCAGCAGAGACTCCCGTCTCTACGAGCAGTACTTC	TRBJ2-7	13	TRBV7-9	.	.
CASSLWTSGRPTYEQYF	TGTGCCAGCAGCTTATGGACTAGCGGGAGACCTACCTACGAGCAGTACTTC	TRBJ2-7	17	TRBV21-1	.	.
CASSVGASSSTDTQYF	TGTGCCAGCAGCGTAGGAGCTTCCTCTAGCACAGATACGCAGTATTTT	TRBJ2-3	16	TRBV9	.	.
CASSPDGSGNTEAFF	TGTGCCAGCAGCCCGGACGGCTCAGGGAACACTGAAGCTTTCTTT	TRBJ1-1	15	TRBV9	.	.
CASSLSYYQHNEQFF	TGTGCCAGCAGTTTATCGTATTACCAACACAATGAGCAGTTCTTC	TRBJ2-1	15	TRBV27	.	once
CASTRIGEDTQYF	TGCGCCAGCACCCGGATAGGGGAGGATACGCAGTATTTT	TRBJ2-3	13	TRBV5-1	.	.
CASSTGTSVPYEQYF	TGTGCCAGCTCGACCGGGACTAGCGTTCCCTACGAGCAGTACTTC	TRBJ2-7	15	TRBV28	TRBD2	.
CASSLRENYNEQFF	TGTGCCAGTAGCCTCAGGGAGAACTACAATGAGCAGTTCTTC	TRBJ2-1	14	TRBV19	.	.
CASSQVLTGAYEQYF	TGCGCCAGCAGCCAAGTGTTGACAGGAGCCTACGAGCAGTACTTC	TRBJ2-7	15	TRBV4-1	.	.
CASSVVTGDIQYF	TGTGCCAGCAGCGTAGTAACGGGGGACATTCAGTACTTC	TRBJ2-4	13	TRBV9	.	.
CATSSYTGGSDEKLFF	TGTGCCACCAGCAGTTACACAGGGGGCAGCGATGAAAAACTGTTTTTT	TRBJ1-4	16	TRBV15	TRBD1	.
CASSLGTLEAFF	TGTGCCAGCAGTCTCGGGACTCTAGAAGCTTTCTTT	TRBJ1-1	12	TRBV28	.	.
CASSVTSGSYEQYF	TGTGCCAGCAGCGTCACTAGCGGCTCCTACGAGCAGTACTTC	TRBJ2-7	14	TRBV5-6	TRBD2	.
CATSTRDSTSGANVLTF	TGTGCCACCAGCACCCGGGACAGCACCTCTGGGGCCAACGTCCTGACTTTC	TRBJ2-6	17	TRBV15	TRBD1	.
CATSRSGVNGYTF	TGTGCCACCAGCAGGTCCGGAGTTAATGGCTACACCTTC	TRBJ1-2	13	TRBV15	.	.
CASRSGMDEQYF	TGTGCCAGCAGGAGCGGGATGGACGAGCAGTACTTC	TRBJ2-7	12	TRBV27	TRBD2	.
CSILGEGNSYEQYF	TGCAGCATCTTAGGGGAGGGTAACTCCTACGAGCAGTACTTC	TRBJ2-7	14	TRBV29-1	TRBD2	.
CASSYPVARRTEAFF	TGTGCCAGCAGCTACCCCGTCGCGAGGCGCACTGAAGCTTTCTTT	TRBJ1-1	15	TRBV13	.	.
CASSQRPQLAGGLADTQYF	TGTGCCAGCAGCCAACGGCCCCAACTAGCGGGAGGGCTCGCAGATACGCAGTATTTT	TRBJ2-3	19	TRBV14	TRBD2	.